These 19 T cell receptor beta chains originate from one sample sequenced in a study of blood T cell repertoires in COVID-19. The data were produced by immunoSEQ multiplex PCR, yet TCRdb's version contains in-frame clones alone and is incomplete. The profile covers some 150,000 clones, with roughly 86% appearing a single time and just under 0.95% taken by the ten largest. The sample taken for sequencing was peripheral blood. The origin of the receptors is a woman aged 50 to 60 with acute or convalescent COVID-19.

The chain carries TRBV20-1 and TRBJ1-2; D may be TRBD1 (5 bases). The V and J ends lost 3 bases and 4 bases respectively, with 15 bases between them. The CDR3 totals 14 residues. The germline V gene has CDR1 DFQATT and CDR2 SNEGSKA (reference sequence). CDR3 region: CSASLPDTIYGYTF. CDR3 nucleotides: TGCAGTGCTAGTCTCCCGGACACAATCTATGGCTACACCTTC.

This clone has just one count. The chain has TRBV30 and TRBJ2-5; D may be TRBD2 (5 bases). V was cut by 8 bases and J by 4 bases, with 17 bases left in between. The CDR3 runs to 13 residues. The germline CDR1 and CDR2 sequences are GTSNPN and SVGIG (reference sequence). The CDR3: CAAIMAGGETQYF. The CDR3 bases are TGTGCCGCGATTATGGCGGGCGGAGAGACCCAGTACTTC. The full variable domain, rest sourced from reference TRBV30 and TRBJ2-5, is SQTIHQWPATLVQPVGSPLSLECTVEGTSNPNLYWYRQAAGRGLQLLFYSVGIGQISSEVPQNLSASRPQDRQFILSSKKLLLSDSGFYLCAAIMAGGETQYFGPGTRLLVL.

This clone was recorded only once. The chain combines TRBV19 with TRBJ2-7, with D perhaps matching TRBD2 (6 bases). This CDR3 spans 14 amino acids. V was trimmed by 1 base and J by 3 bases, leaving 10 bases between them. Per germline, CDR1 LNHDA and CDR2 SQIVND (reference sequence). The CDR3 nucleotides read TGTGCCAGTAGTATAGGGGGGAGGAACTACGAGCAGTACTTC. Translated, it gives CASSIGGRNYEQYF.

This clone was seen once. CDR3 coding DNA: TGTGCCAGCAGCCGTCCGGGACAGGGCTTCACTGAAGCTTTCTTT. Protein: CASSRPGQGFTEAFF. V is TRBV11-1 and J is TRBJ1-1; TRBD1 matches 9 bases. The V gene's germline CDR1 is SGHAT and CDR2 FQDESV (reference sequence). This CDR3 contains 15 residues. J was trimmed by 4 bases and V by 5 bases; bases with no gene match: 8. The full variable domain, with the rest looked up from reference TRBV11-1 and TRBJ1-1, is EAEVAQSPRYKITEKSQAVAFWCDPISGHATLYWYRQILGQGPELLVQFQDESVVDDSQLPKDRFSAERLKGVDSTLKIQPAELGDSAMYLCASSRPGQGFTEAFFGQGTRLTVV.

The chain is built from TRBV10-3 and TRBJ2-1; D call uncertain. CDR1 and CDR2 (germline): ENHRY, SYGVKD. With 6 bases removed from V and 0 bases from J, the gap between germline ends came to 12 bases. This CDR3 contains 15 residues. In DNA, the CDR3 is TGTGCCATCAGCGGGTCCGATAGCTCCTACAATGAGCAGTTCTTC. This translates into CAISGSDSSYNEQFF.

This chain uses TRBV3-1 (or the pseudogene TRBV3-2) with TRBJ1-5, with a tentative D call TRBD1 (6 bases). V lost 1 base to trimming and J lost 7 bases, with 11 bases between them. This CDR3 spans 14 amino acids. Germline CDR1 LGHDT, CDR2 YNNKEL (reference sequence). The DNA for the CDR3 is TGTGCCAGCAGCCAAGGGGGGCCCAGACAGCCCCAGCATTTT. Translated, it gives CASSQGGPRQPQHF.

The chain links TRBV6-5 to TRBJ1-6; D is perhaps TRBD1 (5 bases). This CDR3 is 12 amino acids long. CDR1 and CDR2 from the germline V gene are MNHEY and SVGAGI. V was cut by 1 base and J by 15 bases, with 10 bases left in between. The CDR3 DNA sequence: TGTGCCAGCAGTTACTTCGGCGGGGGCCTCCACTTT. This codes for CASSYFGGGLHF.

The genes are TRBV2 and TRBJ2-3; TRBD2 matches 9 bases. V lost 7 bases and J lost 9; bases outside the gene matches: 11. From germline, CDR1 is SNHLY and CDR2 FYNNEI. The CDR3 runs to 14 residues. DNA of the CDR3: TGTGCCAGCATCGGCGGGGGGGCTCTGAGGACGCAGTATTTT. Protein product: CASIGGGALRTQYF.

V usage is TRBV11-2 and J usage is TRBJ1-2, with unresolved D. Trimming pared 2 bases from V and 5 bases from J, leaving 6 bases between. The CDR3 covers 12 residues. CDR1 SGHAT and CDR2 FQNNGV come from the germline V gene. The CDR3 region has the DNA TGTGCCAGCAGCTTAAGGACTTATGGCTACACCTTC. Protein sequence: CASSLRTYGYTF.

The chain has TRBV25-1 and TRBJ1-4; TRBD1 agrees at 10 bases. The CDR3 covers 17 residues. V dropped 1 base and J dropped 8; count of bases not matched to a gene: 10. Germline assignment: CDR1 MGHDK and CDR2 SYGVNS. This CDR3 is CASSEWKPGTGEEKLFF. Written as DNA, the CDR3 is TGTGCCAGCAGTGAATGGAAACCCGGGACAGGGGAAGAAAAACTGTTTTTT.

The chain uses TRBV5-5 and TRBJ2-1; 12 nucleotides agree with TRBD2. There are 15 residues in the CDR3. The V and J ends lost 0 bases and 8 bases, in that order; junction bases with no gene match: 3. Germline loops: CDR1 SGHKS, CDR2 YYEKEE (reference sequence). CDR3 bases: TGTGCCAGCAGCTTGGGACTAGCGGGAGTCTATGAGCAGTTCTTC. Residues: CASSLGLAGVYEQFF.

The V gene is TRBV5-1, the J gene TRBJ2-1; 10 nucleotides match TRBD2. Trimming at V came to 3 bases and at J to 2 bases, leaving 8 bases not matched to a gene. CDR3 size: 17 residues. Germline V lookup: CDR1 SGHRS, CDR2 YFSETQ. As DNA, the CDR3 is TGCGCCAGCAGCTACATAGGACTAGCGGAGACCTACAATGAGCAGTTCTTC. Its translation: CASSYIGLAETYNEQFF.

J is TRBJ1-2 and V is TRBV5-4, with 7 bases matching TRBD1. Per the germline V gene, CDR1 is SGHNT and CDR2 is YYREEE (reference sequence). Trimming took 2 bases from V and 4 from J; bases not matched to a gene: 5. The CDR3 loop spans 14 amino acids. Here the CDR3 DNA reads TGTGCCAGCAGCTTAACAGGGGCAAGCTATGGCTACACCTTC. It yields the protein CASSLTGASYGYTF.

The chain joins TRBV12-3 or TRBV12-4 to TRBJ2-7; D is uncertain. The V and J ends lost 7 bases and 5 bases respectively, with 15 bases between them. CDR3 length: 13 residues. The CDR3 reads CASTFGDAHEQYF. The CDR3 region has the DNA TGTGCCAGCACCTTCGGAGACGCGCACGAGCAGTACTTC.

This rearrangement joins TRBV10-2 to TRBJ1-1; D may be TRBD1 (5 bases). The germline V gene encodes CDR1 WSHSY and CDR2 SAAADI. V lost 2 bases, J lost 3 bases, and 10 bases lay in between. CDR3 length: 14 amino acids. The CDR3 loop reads CASSEGGIYTEAFF. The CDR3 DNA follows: TGCGCCAGCAGTGAGGGGGGGATTTACACTGAAGCTTTCTTT.

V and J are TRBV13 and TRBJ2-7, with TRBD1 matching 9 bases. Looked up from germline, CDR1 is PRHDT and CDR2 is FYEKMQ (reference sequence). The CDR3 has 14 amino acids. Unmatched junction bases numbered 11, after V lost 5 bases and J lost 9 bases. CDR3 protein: CASSPGTGNIGQYF. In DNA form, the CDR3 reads TGTGCCAGCAGCCCCGGGACAGGGAATATTGGGCAGTACTTC.

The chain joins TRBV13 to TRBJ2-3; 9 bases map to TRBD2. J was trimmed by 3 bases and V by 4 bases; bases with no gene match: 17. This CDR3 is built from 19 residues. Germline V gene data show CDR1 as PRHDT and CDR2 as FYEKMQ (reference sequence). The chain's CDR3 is CASSSSHRRGGRDTDTQYF. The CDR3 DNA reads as TGTGCCAGCAGCTCCAGCCACCGAAGGGGCGGGAGGGATACAGATACGCAGTATTTT.

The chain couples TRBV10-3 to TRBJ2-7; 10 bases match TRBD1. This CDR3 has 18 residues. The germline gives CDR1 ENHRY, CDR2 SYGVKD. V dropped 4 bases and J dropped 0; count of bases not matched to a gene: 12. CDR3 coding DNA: TGTGCCATCAGTGTAACTCTATCCGGGACAGGGGCCTCCTACGAGCAGTACTTC. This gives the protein CAISVTLSGTGASYEQYF.

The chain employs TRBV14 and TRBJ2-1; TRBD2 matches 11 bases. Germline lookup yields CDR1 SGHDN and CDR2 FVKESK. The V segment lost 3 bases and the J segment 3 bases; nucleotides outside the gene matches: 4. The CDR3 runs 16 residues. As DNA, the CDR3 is TGTGCCAGCAGCCAGGGACTAGCGGATTTCTACAATGAGCAGTTCTTC. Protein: CASSQGLADFYNEQFF.